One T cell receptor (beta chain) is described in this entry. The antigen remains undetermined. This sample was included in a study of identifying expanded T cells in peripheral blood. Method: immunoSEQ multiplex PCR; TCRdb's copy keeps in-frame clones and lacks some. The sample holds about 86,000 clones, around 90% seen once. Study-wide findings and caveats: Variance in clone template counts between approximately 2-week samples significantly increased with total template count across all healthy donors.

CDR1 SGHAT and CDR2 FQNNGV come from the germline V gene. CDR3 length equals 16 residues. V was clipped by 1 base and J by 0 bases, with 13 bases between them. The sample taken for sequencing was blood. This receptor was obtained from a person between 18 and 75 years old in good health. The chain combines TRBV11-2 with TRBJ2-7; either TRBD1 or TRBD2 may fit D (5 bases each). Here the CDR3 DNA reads TGTGCCAGCAGCTTAGGGCCAGGGACCGACTCCTACGAGCAGTACTTC. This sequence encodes CASSLGPGTDSYEQYF.